This TCR beta chain emerged from a study of CD8 T cells in ankylosing spondylitis. Study-wide findings and caveats: Ankylosing spondylitis blood appeared to be characterized by a TCR beta motif of 8 or 9 highly homologous variants. Reportedly, significant enrichment of disease-linked clones occurred in matched ankylosing spondylitis synovial fluid.

In making TCR beta libraries, quantitative 5'-RACE with molecular barcodes was used. TCRdb re-analysed the 5' RACE reads in MiXCR, keeping a single row per CDR3 protein. This table has roughly 130,000 distinct CDR3 sequences, roughly an eighth appearing once. This clonotype was seen a few times. Its antigen is not identified. The J segment lost 0 bases and the V segment lost 4 bases, leaving 10 bases of the junction unmatched. The germline V gene has CDR1 SGHRS and CDR2 YFSETQ. This CDR3 has 18 residues. The J gene is TRBJ2-6, the V gene TRBV5-1; 7 bases are shared with TRBD1. This receptor was identified in a female donor with ankylosing spondylitis or in good health (not recorded which). Input material: blood, either unsorted or a sorted T cell fraction (not recorded which). CDR3 amino acids: CASSAVTGLSSGANVLTF. In DNA, the CDR3 is TGCGCCAGCAGCGCCGTGACAGGGCTCTCCTCTGGGGCCAACGTCCTGACTTTC.